This T cell receptor (beta chain) was found in a study of somatic mutations in cytotoxic T cells in rheumatoid arthritis. Broader study findings: Expanded CD8+ clones had unknown antigen targets. For CD8+ T-cell clonality, rheumatoid arthritis patients and age-matched healthy controls did not differ significantly.

Researchers isolated CD4+ and CD8+ cells by positive magnetic bead selection and then checked their purity by flow cytometry. As to this clone: The antigen is unknown.

Assay used: immunoSEQ multiplex PCR; TCRdb lists only in-frame clones, some missing. The sample includes about 14,000 clones, 75% to 95% seen only once; the top ten take roughly 18%. Sequences were obtained from CD4+ T cells sorted from blood. This sequence originates from a man between 65 and 85 years old with rheumatoid arthritis.

CDR3 bases: TGCGCCAGCAGCTGGGGCCAGACTAGCTTTTGGTTCTTC. Its translation: CASSWGQTSFWFF. This chain connects TRBV5-1 to TRBJ2-1; 7 nucleotides line up with TRBD2. This CDR3 has 13 residues. V was clipped by 3 bases and J by 15 bases; unmatched bases: 12. Germline values: CDR1 SGHRS, CDR2 YFSETQ.